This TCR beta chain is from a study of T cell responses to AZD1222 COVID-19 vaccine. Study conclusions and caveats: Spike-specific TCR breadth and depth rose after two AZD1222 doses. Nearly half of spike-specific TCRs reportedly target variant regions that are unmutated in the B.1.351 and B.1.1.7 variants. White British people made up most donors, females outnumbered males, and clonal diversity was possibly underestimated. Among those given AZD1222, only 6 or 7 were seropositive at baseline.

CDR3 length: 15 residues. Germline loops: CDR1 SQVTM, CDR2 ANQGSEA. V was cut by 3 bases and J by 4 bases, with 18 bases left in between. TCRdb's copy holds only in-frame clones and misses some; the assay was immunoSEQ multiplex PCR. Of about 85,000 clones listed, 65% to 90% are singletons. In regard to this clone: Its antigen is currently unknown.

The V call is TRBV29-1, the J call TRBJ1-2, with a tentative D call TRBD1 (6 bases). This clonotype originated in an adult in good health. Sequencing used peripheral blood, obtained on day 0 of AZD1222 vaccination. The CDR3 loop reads CSVEHRVNSLYGYTF. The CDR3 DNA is TGCAGCGTTGAGCACAGGGTTAACAGTCTCTATGGCTACACCTTC.